The 27 T cell receptor beta chains presented below share a single source sample, sequenced in a study of vaccination and CD4 T cells after COVID-19. Treatment specified: roughly 10-day PBMC culture with coronavirus spike peptide pools or control peptides (ViraFEST assay). These receptors have no known antigen. Once obtained from cultured CD4+ T cells, the DNA was sequenced using the Oncomine TCR Beta short-read assay. In TCRdb, the PCR reads were re-called with MiXCR into one record per CDR3 protein. The sample carries several thousand distinct CDR3 sequences, 17% recorded once. Sequenced input: CD4+ T cells from blood, cultured in vitro. These receptors were collected from a human donor who had recovered from COVID-19.

The chain has TRBV2 and TRBJ2-7; 7 nucleotides agree with TRBD1. From germline, CDR1 is SNHLY and CDR2 FYNNEI. Unmatched junction bases numbered 14, after V lost 6 bases and J lost 6 bases. This CDR3 is built from 15 residues. CDR3 bases: TGTGCCAGCAGGGAGGATGGACAGGAGGTGGGCGAGCAGTACTTC. Its protein is CASREDGQEVGEQYF.

This clonotype was found a few times. The chain links TRBV12-3 or TRBV12-4 to TRBJ2-7; D gene ambiguous. This CDR3 contains 15 residues. V was clipped by 3 bases and J by 2 bases, with 14 bases between them. The CDR3 spells CASSFIGLSPYEQYF. CDR3 DNA sequence: TGTGCCAGCAGTTTTATAGGTCTGAGTCCCTACGAGCAGTACTTC.

This clonotype is categorized as medium-sized. This rearrangement joins TRBV2 to TRBJ2-3, with a tentative D call TRBD2 (5 bases). CDR1 and CDR2 from the germline V gene are SNHLY and FYNNEI. V was shortened by 6 bases and J by 3 bases, with 16 bases between the two germline ends. This CDR3 is built from 15 residues. In DNA, the CDR3 is TGTGCCAGCAGCAAAGGAGGTCGAAAAACAGATACGCAGTATTTT. It is translated as CASSKGGRKTDTQYF.

This clonotype is judged medium-sized. The chain employs TRBV27 and TRBJ1-5, with 9 bases matching TRBD1. Germline V CDR1 and CDR2: MNHEY, SMNVEV (reference sequence). The CDR3 contains 17 residues. The V and J ends lost 5 bases and 5 bases, in that order; junction bases with no gene match: 13. The CDR3 nucleotides read TGTGCCAGCAGTCCGGCCTCCGCACAGGGGGCCTATCAGCCCCAGCATTTT. Translating it yields CASSPASAQGAYQPQHF.

This clonotype is termed medium-sized (0.01 to 0.1%). V gene TRBV7-9 combines with J gene TRBJ1-1; tentative D call: TRBD1 (5 bases). In germline, CDR1 is SEHNR, CDR2 FQNEAQ (reference sequence). Trimming cost V 5 bases and J 4 bases, with 17 bases left between them. CDR3 size: 15 residues. CDR3 region: CASSAPTEGTTEAFF. CDR3 coding DNA: TGTGCCAGCAGCGCACCTACAGAGGGGACCACTGAAGCTTTCTTT.

In its sample, this clonotype was seen a few times. The gene calls are TRBV6-1 and TRBJ2-3; TRBD2 agrees at 8 bases. CDR1 and CDR2 from the germline V gene are MNHNS and SASEGT. With V trimmed by 3 bases and J by 1 base, 6 bases remained unmatched. CDR3 size: 16 residues. CDR3 DNA sequence: TGTGCCAGCAGTGAGCACGGACTAGCTGGCACAGATACGCAGTATTTT. This encodes CASSEHGLAGTDTQYF.

The chain has TRBV7-2 and TRBJ2-1; 11 bases map to TRBD2. V lost 4 bases, J lost 5 bases, and 1 base stayed unmatched. The CDR3 length is 14 residues. Germline CDR1 is SGHTA and CDR2 is FQGNSA. The CDR3 nucleotides are TGTGCCAGCAGCTCGGGACTAGCGGACAATGAGCAGTTCTTC. Protein product: CASSSGLADNEQFF.

Within the sample, this clonotype is medium-sized (0.01 to 0.1%). This chain joins TRBV21-1 and TRBJ1-1. TRBV21-1 is labeled a pseudogene. The CDR3 extends over 12 amino acids. CDR3: CASKRGNTEAFF. The CDR3 DNA reads TGTGCCAGCAAGCGGGGGAACACTGAAGCTTTCTTT.

The V gene is TRBV30, the J gene TRBJ1-3; D not resolved. Trimming removed 5 bases from V and 0 bases from J, with 5 bases in between. The CDR3 is made up of 12 amino acids. Germline values: CDR1 GTSNPN, CDR2 SVGIG (reference sequence). The CDR3 is CAWSDSGNTIYF. The CDR3, as DNA: TGTGCCTGGTCGGACTCTGGAAACACCATATATTTT. Full variable domain (remainder filled in from reference TRBV30 and TRBJ1-3): SQTIHQWPATLVQPVGSPLSLECTVEGTSNPNLYWYRQAAGRGLQLLFYSVGIGQISSEVPQNLSASRPQDRQFILSSKKLLLSDSGFYLCAWSDSGNTIYFGEGSWLTVV.

V gene TRBV5-1 combines with J gene TRBJ2-1; 9 bases are shared with TRBD1. V lost 7 bases and J lost 7; bases outside the gene matches: 9. The CDR3 runs to 14 residues. Per the germline V gene, CDR1 is SGHRS and CDR2 is YFSETQ. The CDR3 spells CASATGTGYNEQFF. Here the CDR3 DNA reads TGCGCCAGCGCAACCGGGACAGGGTATAATGAGCAGTTCTTC.

The chain carries TRBV30 and TRBJ2-4; 8 bases map to TRBD1. There are 12 residues in the CDR3. V gave up 7 bases and J gave up 7 bases; unmatched junction bases: 6. CDR1 is GTSNPN and CDR2 is SVGIG in the germline V gene (reference sequence). The CDR3 protein is CASTGGWNIQYF. The CDR3 bases are TGTGCCTCCACAGGGGGATGGAACATTCAGTACTTC.

To note about this clonotype: Just one base apart from a much larger clone, this may be a read error. V gene TRBV15 combines with J gene TRBJ1-6; 7 bases fit TRBD1. Per the germline V gene, CDR1 is LNHNV and CDR2 is YYDKDF (reference sequence). The CDR3 extends over 18 amino acids. The CDR3 bases are TGTGCCACCAGCAGATTCGACGCGACGGGACAGTATAATTCACCCCTCTACTTT. Translation gives CATSRFDATGQYNSPLYF.

The table lists this clonotype with a few counts. The V gene is TRBV20-1, the J gene TRBJ2-1; D gene ambiguous. With 3 bases removed from V and 4 bases from J, the gap between germline ends came to 13 bases. Germline V CDR1 and CDR2: DFQATT, SNEGSKA (reference sequence). This CDR3 spans 14 amino acids. CDR3 amino acids: CSASLSAGYNEQFF. CDR3 in DNA: TGCAGTGCTAGTTTGTCTGCTGGGTACAATGAGCAGTTCTTC.

By proportion, this clonotype is medium-sized. V usage is TRBV7-2 and J usage is TRBJ2-5; D call uncertain. The CDR3 consists of 13 residues. Germline assignment: CDR1 SGHTA and CDR2 FQGNSA. Trimming left V 2 bases short and J 5 bases short, with 9 bases between. CDR3 amino acids: CASSLLERETQYF. The CDR3 nucleotides read TGTGCCAGCAGCTTACTAGAACGGGAGACCCAGTACTTC.

This clonotype ranks as medium-sized (0.01 to 0.1%). For the CDR3, the DNA is TGTGCCACCAGCAGAGATCGGTGGATCGCCGGGGCCAGTAATAATTCACCCCTCCACTTT. It encodes CATSRDRWIAGASNNSPLHF. This chain joins TRBV15 and TRBJ1-6; D is perhaps TRBD1 (5 bases). V was clipped by 0 bases and J by 5 bases, with 23 bases between them. There are 20 residues in the CDR3. The germline V gene encodes CDR1 LNHNV and CDR2 YYDKDF (reference sequence).

The rearrangement joins TRBV6-4 to TRBJ2-1; D call uncertain. CDR3 length: 15 residues. The germline V gene encodes CDR1 MRHNA and CDR2 SNTAGT. V shed 4 bases and J shed 7 bases, with 17 bases lying between them. In DNA form, the CDR3 reads TGTGCCAGCAGTGCCTCATCGGCGAGCCTGAATGAGCAGTTCTTC. It specifies CASSASSASLNEQFF.

The gene calls are TRBV2 and TRBJ2-1; no clear D gene. The CDR3 has 13 residues. From germline, CDR1 is SNHLY and CDR2 FYNNEI. The V end was cut by 7 bases, the J end by 3 bases, with 10 bases between. CDR3 region: CASKNRIYNEQFF. In DNA form, the CDR3 reads TGTGCCAGCAAAAACCGAATCTACAATGAGCAGTTCTTC.

This clonotype was seen a handful of times. V and J are TRBV21-1 and TRBJ1-3. TRBV21-1 is reported as a pseudogene. This CDR3 spans 14 amino acids. CDR3 nucleotide sequence: TGTGCCAGCAGCCTTCCCAGCTCTGGAAACACCATATATTTT. It translates to CASSLPSSGNTIYF.

This clonotype occurred a few times. This rearrangement joins TRBV4-1 to TRBJ2-5; TRBD2 aligns across 13 bases. Germline CDR1 and CDR2: MGHRA and YSYEKL. V was pared by 2 bases and J by 2 bases, with 8 bases of the junction left unmatched. The CDR3 is 18 amino acids. The DNA for the CDR3 is TGCGCCAGCAGCCAAAATTCGGGACTAGCGGGGTTTCAAGAGACCCAGTACTTC. It codes for CASSQNSGLAGFQETQYF.

This clonotype has only one observation. The chain carries TRBV12-3 or TRBV12-4 and TRBJ2-3, with 10 positions matching TRBD1. CDR3 length equals 14 residues. Losses at the gene ends were 8 bases for V and 4 bases for J; bases not matched to a gene: 6. The CDR3 DNA is TGTGCCAGCCGGGACAGGGGTCGAGCAGATACGCAGTATTTT. Residues: CASRDRGRADTQYF.

In this sample, this clonotype turned up a few times. The chain recombines TRBV20-1 with TRBJ2-5; D assignment may be TRBD1 or TRBD2 (5 bases each). Trimming left V 5 bases short and J 3 bases short, with 16 bases between. Germline V gene sequence: CDR1 DFQATT, CDR2 SNEGSKA (reference sequence). The CDR3 sequence is 14 residues long. This chain's CDR3 is CSASPGRLEETQYF. The CDR3 DNA sequence: TGCAGTGCTTCCCCGGGACGGTTAGAAGAGACCCAGTACTTC.

This clonotype qualifies as medium-sized. V is TRBV7-9 and J is TRBJ1-1; D unclear. The CDR3 is 13 residues long. Per germline, CDR1 SEHNR and CDR2 FQNEAQ (reference sequence). V lost 6 bases, J lost 4 bases, and 12 bases lay in between. CDR3 sequence (DNA): TGTGCCAGCAGTACCAAGAAACTCACTGAAGCTTTCTTT. Residues: CASSTKKLTEAFF.

The chain joins TRBV7-6 to TRBJ1-5; D is perhaps TRBD1 (5 bases). CDR3 length: 13 residues. Germline V gene sequence: CDR1 SGHVS, CDR2 FNYEAQ. V was shortened by 8 bases and J by 3 bases, with 11 bases between the two germline ends. The CDR3 nucleotides are TGTGCCAGCCAGGGAGGGTCCAATCAGCCCCAGCATTTT. It translates to CASQGGSNQPQHF.

This clonotype is judged medium-sized. The CDR3 sequence is CASSMWNGRDQPQHF. DNA of the CDR3: TGTGCCAGTAGTATGTGGAACGGGAGAGATCAGCCCCAGCATTTT. This sequence joins TRBV19 and TRBJ1-5; D is ambiguous. In germline, CDR1 is LNHDA, CDR2 SQIVND (reference sequence). This CDR3 has 15 amino acids. Trimming left V 3 bases short and J 5 bases short, with 14 bases between.

This clonotype was recorded a few times. CDR3 in DNA: TGCAGTGCCATCCTCCCTCGGGGGGCCACAGATACGCAGTATTTT. It codes for CSAILPRGATDTQYF. The chain combines TRBV20-1 with TRBJ2-3; weak D call: TRBD2 (7 bases). The germline V gene has CDR1 DFQATT and CDR2 SNEGSKA (reference sequence). The CDR3 has 15 amino acids. With 6 bases removed from V and 2 bases from J, the gap between germline ends came to 18 bases.

V and J are TRBV19 and TRBJ1-1; D call uncertain. CDR3 length: 14 residues. The germline V gene has CDR1 LNHDA and CDR2 SQIVND (reference sequence). Between the trimmed V and J ends, which lost 6 bases and 1 base, there was a span of 12 bases. CDR3 region: CASSPTQRNTEAFF. The CDR3 bases are TGTGCCAGTAGCCCCACCCAGAGGAACACTGAAGCTTTCTTT.

Relative to its sample, this clonotype is medium-sized (0.01 to 0.1%). The chain has TRBV10-3 and TRBJ1-1; D is unresolved. CDR3 length: 15 residues. V dropped 4 bases and J dropped 4 bases, with 16 bases sitting between them. The germline gives CDR1 ENHRY, CDR2 SYGVKD. CDR3 DNA sequence: TGTGCCATCAGTGCTACCACCTCGCGGGGCACTGAAGCTTTCTTT. Its translation is CAISATTSRGTEAFF.